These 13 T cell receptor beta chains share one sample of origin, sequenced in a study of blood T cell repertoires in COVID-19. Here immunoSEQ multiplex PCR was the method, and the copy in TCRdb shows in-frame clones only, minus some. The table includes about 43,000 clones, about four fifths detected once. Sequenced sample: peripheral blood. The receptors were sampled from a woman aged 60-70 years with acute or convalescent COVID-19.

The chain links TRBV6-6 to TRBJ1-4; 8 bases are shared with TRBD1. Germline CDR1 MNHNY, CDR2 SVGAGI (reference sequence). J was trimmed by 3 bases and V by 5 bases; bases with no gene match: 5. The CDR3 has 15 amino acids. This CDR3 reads CASSDRGEANEKLFF. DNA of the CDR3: TGTGCCAGCAGTGACAGGGGCGAAGCTAATGAAAAACTGTTTTTT.

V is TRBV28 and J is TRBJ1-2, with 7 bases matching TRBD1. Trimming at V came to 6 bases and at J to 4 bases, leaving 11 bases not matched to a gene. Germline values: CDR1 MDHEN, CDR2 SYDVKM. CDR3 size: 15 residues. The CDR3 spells CASSPTGSRGYGYTF. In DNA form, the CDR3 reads TGTGCCAGCAGCCCGACAGGGTCTAGAGGCTATGGCTACACCTTC.

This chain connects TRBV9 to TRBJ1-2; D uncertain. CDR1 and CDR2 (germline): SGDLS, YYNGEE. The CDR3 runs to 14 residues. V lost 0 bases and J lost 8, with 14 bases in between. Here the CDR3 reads CASSVGEGLGGYTF. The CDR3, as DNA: TGTGCCAGCAGCGTAGGGGAGGGTCTGGGGGGCTACACCTTC.

The CDR3 sequence is CASSIPGLLYEQYF. The CDR3 nucleotides read TGTGCCAGTAGTATTCCAGGGCTCCTCTACGAGCAGTACTTC. The chain recombines TRBV19 with TRBJ2-7; the D gene is possibly TRBD1 (5 bases). Trimming removed 3 bases at V and 3 bases at J, with 12 bases between. CDR1 is LNHDA and CDR2 is SQIVND in the germline V gene (reference sequence). CDR3 length: 14 amino acids.

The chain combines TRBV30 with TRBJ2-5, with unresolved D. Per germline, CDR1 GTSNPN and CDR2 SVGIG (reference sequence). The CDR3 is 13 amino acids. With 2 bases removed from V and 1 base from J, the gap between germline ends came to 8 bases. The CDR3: CAWSPQAQETQYF. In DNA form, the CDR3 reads TGTGCCTGGAGTCCCCAGGCCCAAGAGACCCAGTACTTC.

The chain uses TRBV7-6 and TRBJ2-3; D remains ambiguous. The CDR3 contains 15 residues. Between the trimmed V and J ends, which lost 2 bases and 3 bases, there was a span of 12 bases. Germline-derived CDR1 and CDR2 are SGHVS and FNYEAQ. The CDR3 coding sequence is TGTGCCAGCAGCTTAAGTTCTCCCCAGACAGATACGCAGTATTTT. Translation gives CASSLSSPQTDTQYF.

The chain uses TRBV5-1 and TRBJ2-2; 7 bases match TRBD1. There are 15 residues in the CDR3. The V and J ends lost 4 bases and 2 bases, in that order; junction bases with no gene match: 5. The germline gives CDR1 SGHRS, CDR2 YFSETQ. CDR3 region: CASSPRQGNTGELFF. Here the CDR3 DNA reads TGCGCCAGCAGCCCAAGACAGGGCAACACCGGGGAGCTGTTTTTT.

The CDR3 loop reads CASSAYTGLAGVDTQYF. As DNA, the CDR3 is TGTGCCAGCAGTGCTTATACGGGACTAGCGGGGGTCGATACGCAGTATTTT. The chain is built from TRBV6-4 and TRBJ2-3, with 14 bases that match TRBD2. CDR1 and CDR2 from the germline V gene are MRHNA and SNTAGT. Losses at the gene ends were 4 bases for V and 6 bases for J; bases not matched to a gene: 9. The CDR3 runs to 17 residues.

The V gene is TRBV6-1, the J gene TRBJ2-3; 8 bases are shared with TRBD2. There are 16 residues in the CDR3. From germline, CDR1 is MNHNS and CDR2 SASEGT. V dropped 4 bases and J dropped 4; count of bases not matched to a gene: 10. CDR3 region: CASSGLAGSPPDTQYF. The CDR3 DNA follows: TGTGCCAGCAGTGGGTTAGCGGGGTCCCCTCCAGATACGCAGTATTTT.

In DNA form, the CDR3 reads TGTGCCAGCAGCCAAAGGCAGACAGGGCGCGGAAACACCATATATTTT. It yields the protein CASSQRQTGRGNTIYF. The V call is TRBV3-1 (or the pseudogene TRBV3-2), the J call TRBJ1-3; 7 positions match TRBD1. The CDR3 contains 16 residues. V was pared by 2 bases and J by 4 bases, with 8 bases of the junction left unmatched. Germline V gene lookup returns CDR1 LGHDT and CDR2 YNNKEL (reference sequence).

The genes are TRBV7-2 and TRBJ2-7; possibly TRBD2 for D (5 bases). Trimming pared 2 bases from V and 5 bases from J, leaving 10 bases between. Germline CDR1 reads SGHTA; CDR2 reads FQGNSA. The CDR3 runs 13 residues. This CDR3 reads CASSLSSVHEQYF. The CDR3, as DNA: TGTGCCAGCAGCTTAAGTAGCGTCCACGAGCAGTACTTC.

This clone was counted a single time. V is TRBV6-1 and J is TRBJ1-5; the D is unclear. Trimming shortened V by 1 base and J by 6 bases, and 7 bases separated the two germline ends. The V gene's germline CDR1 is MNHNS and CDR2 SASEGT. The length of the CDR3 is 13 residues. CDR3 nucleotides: TGTGCCAGCAGTGAAGTCCCCTTTCAGCCCCAGCATTTT. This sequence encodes CASSEVPFQPQHF.

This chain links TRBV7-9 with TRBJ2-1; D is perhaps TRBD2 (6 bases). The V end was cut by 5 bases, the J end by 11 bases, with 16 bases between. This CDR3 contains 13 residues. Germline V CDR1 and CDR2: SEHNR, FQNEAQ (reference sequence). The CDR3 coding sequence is TGTGCCAGCAGCGCCCCTGGTGGGGGGAAGCAGTTCTTC. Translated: CASSAPGGGKQFF.